Shown below are 5 T cell receptor beta chains from a single sample sequenced in a study of blood T cells in healthy people across ages. A J-beta primer mix and a sample-barcoded 5' primer were used in a second PCR of about 6 to 12 cycles. TCRdb re-analysed the 5' RACE reads in MiXCR, keeping a single row per CDR3 protein. Here the sample spans around 1,500,000 distinct CDR3 sequences, approximately 28% being singletons. Sequences were obtained from blood. The receptors originated from a woman between 25 and 40 years old in good health.

This clonotype was detected a few times. The genes are TRBV14 and TRBJ1-2; D not resolved. Per the germline V gene, CDR1 is SGHDN and CDR2 is FVKESK. This CDR3 spans 13 amino acids. Trimming removed 7 bases from V and 4 bases from J, with 13 bases in between. CDR3 sequence (DNA): TGTGCCAGCACAATGGCGGGTAGCTATGGCTACACCTTC. This gives the protein CASTMAGSYGYTF. Full variable domain (rest looked up from reference TRBV14 and TRBJ1-2): EAGVTQFPSHSVIEKGQTVTLRCDPISGHDNLYWYRRVMGKEIKFLLHFVKESKQDESGMPNNRFLAERTGGTYSTLKVQPAELEDSGVYFCASTMAGSYGYTFGSGTRLTVV.

This clonotype was counted only a few times. The chain combines TRBV7-6 with TRBJ2-2; D is possibly TRBD2 (6 bases). This CDR3 spans 14 amino acids. V gave up 11 bases and J gave up 2 bases, with 15 bases separating them. Germline CDR1 reads SGHVS; CDR2 reads FNYEAQ. The CDR3: CASKRGSNTGELFF. The CDR3 DNA reads as TGTGCCTCGAAACGGGGGAGCAACACCGGGGAGCTGTTTTTT. Supplemented by reference TRBV7-6 and TRBJ2-2, the full variable domain reads GAGVSQSPRYKVTKRGQDVALRCDPISGHVSLYWYRQALGQGPEFLTYFNYEAQQDKSGLPNDRFSAERPEGSISTLTIQRTEQRDSAMYRCASKRGSNTGELFFGEGSRLTVL.

This clonotype was found a few times. The CDR3 nucleotides are TGTGCCAGCAGTGAACTGGTGGGTGGGAGCTCCTACGAGCAGTACTTC. Translation: CASSELVGGSSYEQYF. V is TRBV2 and J is TRBJ2-7; possibly TRBD2 for D (5 bases). The CDR3 has 16 amino acids. V was clipped by 2 bases and J by 0 bases, with 14 bases between them. Germline CDR1 is SNHLY and CDR2 is FYNNEI.

This clonotype came up many times. The chain employs TRBV7-3 and TRBJ2-7, with 14 bases lining up with TRBD2. Germline V gene data show CDR1 as SGHTA and CDR2 as FQGTGA. Germline trimming cut 3 bases from V and 7 bases from J; bases unmatched to any gene: 2. This CDR3 has 14 residues. CDR3 nucleotides: TGTGCCAGCAGCTTGACTAGCGGGGGGGGAGAGCAGTACTTC. Its translation is CASSLTSGGGEQYF.

This clonotype was observed many times. The genes are TRBV6-2 or TRBV6-3 and TRBJ2-1; 7 bases agree with TRBD2. CDR1 MNHEY and CDR2 SVGEGT come from the germline V gene. The CDR3 spans 16 residues. The junction had 15 bases not matched to a gene; V was cut back by 5 bases and J by 8 bases. CDR3 in DNA: TGTGCCAGCAGTCCCTATGGAGGGAGGGCCTTCGATGAGCAGTTCTTC. This encodes CASSPYGGRAFDEQFF.